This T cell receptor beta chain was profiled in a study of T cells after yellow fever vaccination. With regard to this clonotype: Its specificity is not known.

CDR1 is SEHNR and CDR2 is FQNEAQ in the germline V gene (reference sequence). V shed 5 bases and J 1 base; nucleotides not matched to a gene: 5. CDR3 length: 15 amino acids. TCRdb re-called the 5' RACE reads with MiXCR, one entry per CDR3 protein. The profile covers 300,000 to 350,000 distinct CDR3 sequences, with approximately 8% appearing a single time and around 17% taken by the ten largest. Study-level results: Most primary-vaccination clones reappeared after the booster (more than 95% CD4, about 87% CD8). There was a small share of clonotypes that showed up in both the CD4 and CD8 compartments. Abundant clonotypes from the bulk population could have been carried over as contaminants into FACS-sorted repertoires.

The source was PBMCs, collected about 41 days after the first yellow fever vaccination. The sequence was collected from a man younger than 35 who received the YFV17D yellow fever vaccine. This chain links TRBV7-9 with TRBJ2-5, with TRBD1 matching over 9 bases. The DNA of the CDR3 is TGTGCCAGCAGCCCGGGACAGGGTAGCCAAGAGACCCAGTACTTC. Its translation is CASSPGQGSQETQYF.